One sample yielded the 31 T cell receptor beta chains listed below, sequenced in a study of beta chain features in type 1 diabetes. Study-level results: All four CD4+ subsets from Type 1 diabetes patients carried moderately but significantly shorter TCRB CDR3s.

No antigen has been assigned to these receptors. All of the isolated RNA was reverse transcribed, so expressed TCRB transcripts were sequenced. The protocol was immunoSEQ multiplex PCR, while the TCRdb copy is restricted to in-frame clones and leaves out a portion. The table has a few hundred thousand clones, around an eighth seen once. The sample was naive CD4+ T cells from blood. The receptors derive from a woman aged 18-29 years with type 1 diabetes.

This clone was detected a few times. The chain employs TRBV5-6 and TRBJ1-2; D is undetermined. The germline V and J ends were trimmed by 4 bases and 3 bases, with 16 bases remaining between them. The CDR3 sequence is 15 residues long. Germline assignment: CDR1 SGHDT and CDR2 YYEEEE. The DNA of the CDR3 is TGTGCCAGCAGCCTGACAAGCAGCCGCTACTATGGCTACACCTTC. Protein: CASSLTSSRYYGYTF.

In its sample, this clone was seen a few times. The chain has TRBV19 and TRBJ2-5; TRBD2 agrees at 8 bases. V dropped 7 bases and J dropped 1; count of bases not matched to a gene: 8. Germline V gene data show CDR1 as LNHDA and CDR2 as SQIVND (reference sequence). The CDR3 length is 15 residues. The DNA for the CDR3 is TGTGCCAGTAAGGTTCTGGCGGGAGGCCAAGAGACCCAGTACTTC. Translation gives CASKVLAGGQETQYF.

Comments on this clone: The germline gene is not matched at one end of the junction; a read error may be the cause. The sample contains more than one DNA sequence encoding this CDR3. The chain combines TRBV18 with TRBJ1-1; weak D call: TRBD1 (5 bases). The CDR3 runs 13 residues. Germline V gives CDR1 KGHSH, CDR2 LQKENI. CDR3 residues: CASSPRQNTEAFF. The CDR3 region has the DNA TGTGCCAGCTCACCTCGACAGAACACTGAAGCCTTCTTT.

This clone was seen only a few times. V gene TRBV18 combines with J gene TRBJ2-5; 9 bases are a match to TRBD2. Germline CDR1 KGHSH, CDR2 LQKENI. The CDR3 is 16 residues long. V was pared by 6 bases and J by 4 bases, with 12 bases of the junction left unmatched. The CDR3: CASSAVAGVGGETQYF. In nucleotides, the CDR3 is TGTGCCAGCTCGGCAGTAGCGGGAGTAGGTGGAGAGACCCAGTACTTC.

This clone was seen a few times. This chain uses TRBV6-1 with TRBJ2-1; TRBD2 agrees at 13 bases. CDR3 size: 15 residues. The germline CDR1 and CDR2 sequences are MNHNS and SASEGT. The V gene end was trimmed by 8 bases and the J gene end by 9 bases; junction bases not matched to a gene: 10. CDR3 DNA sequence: TGTGCCAGCCGGAGACTAGCGGGAGGACGGGGTGAGCAGTTCTTC. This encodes CASRRLAGGRGEQFF.

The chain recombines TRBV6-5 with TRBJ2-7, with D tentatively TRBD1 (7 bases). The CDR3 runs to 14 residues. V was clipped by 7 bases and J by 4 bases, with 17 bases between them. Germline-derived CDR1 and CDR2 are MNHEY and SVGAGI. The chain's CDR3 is CASIDRAGGYEQYF. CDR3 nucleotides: TGTGCCAGCATCGATAGGGCAGGGGGGTACGAGCAGTACTTC.

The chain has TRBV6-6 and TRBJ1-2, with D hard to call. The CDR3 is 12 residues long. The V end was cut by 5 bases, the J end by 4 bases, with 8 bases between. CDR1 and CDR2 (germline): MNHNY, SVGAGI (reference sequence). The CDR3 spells CASSPSSYGYTF. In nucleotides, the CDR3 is TGTGCCAGCAGTCCTAGTAGCTATGGCTACACCTTC.

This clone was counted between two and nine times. The CDR3 coding sequence is TGTGCCAGCAGCATGGGACTAGCGGGAGGAGATACGCAGTATTTT. It encodes CASSMGLAGGDTQYF. The V and J genes are TRBV5-4 and TRBJ2-3, with 15 bases aligning to TRBD2. The CDR3 consists of 15 residues. The germline V gene has CDR1 SGHNT and CDR2 YYREEE (reference sequence). With 4 bases clipped from V and 5 bases from J, the junction kept 2 bases outside the gene matches.

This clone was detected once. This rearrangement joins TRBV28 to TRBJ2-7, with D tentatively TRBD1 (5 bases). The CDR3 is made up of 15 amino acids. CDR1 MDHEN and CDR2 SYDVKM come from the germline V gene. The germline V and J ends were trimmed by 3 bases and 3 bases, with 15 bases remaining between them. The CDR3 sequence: CASSFNWQGVYEQYF. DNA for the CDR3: TGTGCCAGCAGTTTTAATTGGCAGGGCGTCTACGAGCAGTACTTC. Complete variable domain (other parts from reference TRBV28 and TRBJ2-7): DVKVTQSSRYLVKRTGEKVFLECVQDMDHENMFWYRQDPGLGLRLIYFSYDVKMKEKGDIPEGYSVSREKKERFSLILESASTNQTSMYLCASSFNWQGVYEQYFGPGTRLTVT.

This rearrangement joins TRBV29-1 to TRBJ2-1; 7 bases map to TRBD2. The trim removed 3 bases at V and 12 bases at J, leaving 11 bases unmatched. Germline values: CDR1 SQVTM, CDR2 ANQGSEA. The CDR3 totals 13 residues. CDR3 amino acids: CSVERSGTFLQFF. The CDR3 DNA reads TGCAGCGTTGAGCGAAGCGGGACTTTTTTGCAGTTCTTC.

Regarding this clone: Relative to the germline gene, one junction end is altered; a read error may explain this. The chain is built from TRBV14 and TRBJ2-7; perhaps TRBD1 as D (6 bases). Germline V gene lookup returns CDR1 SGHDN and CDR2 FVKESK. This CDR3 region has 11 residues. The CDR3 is CASSRNREYDF. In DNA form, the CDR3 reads TGTGCCAGCAGCAGAAACAGGGAATACGACTTC.

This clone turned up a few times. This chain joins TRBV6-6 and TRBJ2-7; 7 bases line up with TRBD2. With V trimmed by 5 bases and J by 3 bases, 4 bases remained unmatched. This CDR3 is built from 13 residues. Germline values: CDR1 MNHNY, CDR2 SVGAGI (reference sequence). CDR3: CASSAAGYYEQYV. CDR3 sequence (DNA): TGTGCCAGCAGTGCAGCGGGATACTACGAGCAGTACGTC.

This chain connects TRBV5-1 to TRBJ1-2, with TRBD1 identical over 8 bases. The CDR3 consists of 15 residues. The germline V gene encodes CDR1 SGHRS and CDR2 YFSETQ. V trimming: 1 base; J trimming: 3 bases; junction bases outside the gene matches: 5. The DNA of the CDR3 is TGCGCCAGCAGCTTGCAGGGGGCGCAGGACTATGGCTACACCTTC. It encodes CASSLQGAQDYGYTF.

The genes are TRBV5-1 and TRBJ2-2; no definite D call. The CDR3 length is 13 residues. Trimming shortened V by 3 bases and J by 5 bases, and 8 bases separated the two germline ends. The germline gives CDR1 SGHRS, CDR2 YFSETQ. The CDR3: CASSSYGTGELFF. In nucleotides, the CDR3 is TGCGCCAGCAGCTCCTATGGTACCGGGGAGCTGTTTTTT.

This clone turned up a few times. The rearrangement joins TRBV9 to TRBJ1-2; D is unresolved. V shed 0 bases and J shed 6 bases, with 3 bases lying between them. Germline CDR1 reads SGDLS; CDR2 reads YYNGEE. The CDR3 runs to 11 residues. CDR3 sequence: CASSVGDGYTF. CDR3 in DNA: TGTGCCAGCAGCGTAGGCGATGGCTACACCTTC.

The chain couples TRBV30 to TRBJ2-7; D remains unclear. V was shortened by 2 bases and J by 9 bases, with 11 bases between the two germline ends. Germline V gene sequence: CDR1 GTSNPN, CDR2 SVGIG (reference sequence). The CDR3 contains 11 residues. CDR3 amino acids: CAWSPGGGQYF. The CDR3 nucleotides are TGTGCCTGGAGTCCCGGCGGCGGGCAGTACTTC.

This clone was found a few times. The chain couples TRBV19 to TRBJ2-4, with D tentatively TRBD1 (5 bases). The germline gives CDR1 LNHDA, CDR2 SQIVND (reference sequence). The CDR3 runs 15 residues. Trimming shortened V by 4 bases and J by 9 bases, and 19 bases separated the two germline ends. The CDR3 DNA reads TGTGCCAGTAGTACCTCACGGACACCCGGCCTCATTCAGTACTTC. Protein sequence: CASSTSRTPGLIQYF.

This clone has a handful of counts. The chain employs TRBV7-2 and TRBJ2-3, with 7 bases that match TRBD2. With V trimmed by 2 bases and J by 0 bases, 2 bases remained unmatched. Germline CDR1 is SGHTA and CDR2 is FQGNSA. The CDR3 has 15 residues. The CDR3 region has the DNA TGTGCCAGCAGCTTACTAGCGGCAAGCACAGATACGCAGTATTTT. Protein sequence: CASSLLAASTDTQYF.

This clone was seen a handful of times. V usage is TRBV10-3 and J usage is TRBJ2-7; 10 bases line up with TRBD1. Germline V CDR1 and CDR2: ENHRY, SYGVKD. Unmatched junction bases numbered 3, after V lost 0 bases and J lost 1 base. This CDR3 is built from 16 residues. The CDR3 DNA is TGTGCCATCAGTGAGTCGGGGACAGGGGTGTCCTACGAGCAGTACGTC. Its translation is CAISESGTGVSYEQYV.

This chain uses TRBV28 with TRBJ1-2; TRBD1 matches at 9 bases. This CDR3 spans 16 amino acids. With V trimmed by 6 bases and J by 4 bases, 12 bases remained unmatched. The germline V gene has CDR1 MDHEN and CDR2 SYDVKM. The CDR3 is CASSPGQGPLGYGYTF. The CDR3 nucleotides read TGTGCCAGCAGCCCCGGACAGGGGCCGCTCGGCTATGGCTACACCTTC.

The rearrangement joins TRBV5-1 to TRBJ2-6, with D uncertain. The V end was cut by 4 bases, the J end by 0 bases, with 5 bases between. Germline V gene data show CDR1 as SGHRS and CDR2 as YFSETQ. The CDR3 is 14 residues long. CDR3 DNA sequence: TGCGCCAGCAGCCTCGGCTCTGGGGCCAACGTCCTGACTTTC. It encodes CASSLGSGANVLTF.

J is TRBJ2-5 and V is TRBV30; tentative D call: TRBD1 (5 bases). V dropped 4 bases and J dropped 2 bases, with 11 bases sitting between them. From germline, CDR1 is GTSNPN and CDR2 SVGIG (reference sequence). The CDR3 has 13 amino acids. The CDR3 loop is CAWTRGHQETQYF. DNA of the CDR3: TGTGCCTGGACAAGGGGCCATCAAGAGACCCAGTACTTC. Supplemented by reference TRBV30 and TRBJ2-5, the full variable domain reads SQTIHQWPATLVQPVGSPLSLECTVEGTSNPNLYWYRQAAGRGLQLLFYSVGIGQISSEVPQNLSASRPQDRQFILSSKKLLLSDSGFYLCAWTRGHQETQYFGPGTRLLVL.

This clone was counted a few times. CDR3 sequence (DNA): TGTGCCAGCAGCTTATCCCCCAGCTATGGCTACACCTTC. It translates to CASSLSPSYGYTF. This chain connects TRBV7-2 to TRBJ1-2; the D is unclear. CDR1 SGHTA and CDR2 FQGNSA come from the germline V gene. Trimming left V 2 bases short and J 4 bases short, with 8 bases between. The CDR3 contains 13 residues.

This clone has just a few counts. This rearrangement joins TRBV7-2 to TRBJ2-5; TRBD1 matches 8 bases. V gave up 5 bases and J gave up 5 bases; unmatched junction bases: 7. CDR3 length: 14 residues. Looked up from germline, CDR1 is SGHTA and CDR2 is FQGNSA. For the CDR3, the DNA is TGTGCCAGCAGCATTGGACAGGGTGAGGAGACCCAGTACTTC. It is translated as CASSIGQGEETQYF.

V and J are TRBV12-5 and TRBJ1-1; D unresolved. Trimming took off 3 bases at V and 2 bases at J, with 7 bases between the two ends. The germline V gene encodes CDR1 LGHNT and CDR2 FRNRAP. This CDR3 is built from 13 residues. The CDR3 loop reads CASGLNRNTEAFF. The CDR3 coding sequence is TGTGCTAGTGGTTTAAACAGAAACACTGAAGCTTTCTTT. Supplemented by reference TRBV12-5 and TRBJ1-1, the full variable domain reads DARVTQTPRHKVTEMGQEVTMRCQPILGHNTVFWYRQTMMQGLELLAYFRNRAPLDDSGMPKDRFSAEMPDATLATLKIQPSEPRDSAVYFCASGLNRNTEAFFGQGTRLTVV.

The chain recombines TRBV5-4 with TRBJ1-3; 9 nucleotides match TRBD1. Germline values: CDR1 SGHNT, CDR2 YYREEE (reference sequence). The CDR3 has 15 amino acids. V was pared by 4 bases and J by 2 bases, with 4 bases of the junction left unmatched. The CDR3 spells CASSAGQGAGNTIYF. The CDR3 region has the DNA TGTGCCAGCAGCGCGGGACAGGGAGCTGGAAACACCATATATTTT. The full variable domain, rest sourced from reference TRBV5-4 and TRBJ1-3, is ETGVTQSPTHLIKTRGQQVTLRCSSQSGHNTVSWYQQALGQGPQFIFQYYREEENGRGNFPPRFSGLQFPNYSSELNVNALELDDSALYLCASSAGQGAGNTIYFGEGSWLTVV.

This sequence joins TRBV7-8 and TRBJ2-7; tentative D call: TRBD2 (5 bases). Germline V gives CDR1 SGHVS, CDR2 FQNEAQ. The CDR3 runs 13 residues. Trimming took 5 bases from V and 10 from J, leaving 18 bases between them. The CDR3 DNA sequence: TGTGCCAGCAGCAGCCGGACTTCCCCTCCTCAGTACGTC. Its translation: CASSSRTSPPQYV.

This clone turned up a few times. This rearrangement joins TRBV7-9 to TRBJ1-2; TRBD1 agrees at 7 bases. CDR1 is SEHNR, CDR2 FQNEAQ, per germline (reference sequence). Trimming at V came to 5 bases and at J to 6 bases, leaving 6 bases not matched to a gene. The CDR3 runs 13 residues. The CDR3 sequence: CASSPAGGDGYTF. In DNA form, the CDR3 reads TGTGCCAGCAGCCCCGCAGGGGGAGATGGCTACACCTTC.

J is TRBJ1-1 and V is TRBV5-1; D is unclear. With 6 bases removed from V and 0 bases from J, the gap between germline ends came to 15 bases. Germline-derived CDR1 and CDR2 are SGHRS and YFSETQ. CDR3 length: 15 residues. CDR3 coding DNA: TGCGCCAGCATTCCGGGAGTAGGGCTGAACACTGAAGCTTTCTTT. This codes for CASIPGVGLNTEAFF.

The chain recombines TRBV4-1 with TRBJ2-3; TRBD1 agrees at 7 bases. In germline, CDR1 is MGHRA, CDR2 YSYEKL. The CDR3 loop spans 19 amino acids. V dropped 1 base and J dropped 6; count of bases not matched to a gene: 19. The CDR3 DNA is TGCGCCAGCAGCCAAGCAAGAAGGGAACAGGGGCGAAGTCGGGATACGCAGTATTTT. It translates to CASSQARREQGRSRDTQYF.

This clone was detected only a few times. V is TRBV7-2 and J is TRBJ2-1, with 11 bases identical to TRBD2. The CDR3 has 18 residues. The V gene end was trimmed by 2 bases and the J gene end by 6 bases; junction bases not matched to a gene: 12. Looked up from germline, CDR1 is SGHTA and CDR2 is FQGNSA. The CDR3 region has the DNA TGTGCCAGCAGCTTACTCCCCGTCCTAGCGGGAGGAGGCAATGAGCAGTTCTTC. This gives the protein CASSLLPVLAGGGNEQFF.